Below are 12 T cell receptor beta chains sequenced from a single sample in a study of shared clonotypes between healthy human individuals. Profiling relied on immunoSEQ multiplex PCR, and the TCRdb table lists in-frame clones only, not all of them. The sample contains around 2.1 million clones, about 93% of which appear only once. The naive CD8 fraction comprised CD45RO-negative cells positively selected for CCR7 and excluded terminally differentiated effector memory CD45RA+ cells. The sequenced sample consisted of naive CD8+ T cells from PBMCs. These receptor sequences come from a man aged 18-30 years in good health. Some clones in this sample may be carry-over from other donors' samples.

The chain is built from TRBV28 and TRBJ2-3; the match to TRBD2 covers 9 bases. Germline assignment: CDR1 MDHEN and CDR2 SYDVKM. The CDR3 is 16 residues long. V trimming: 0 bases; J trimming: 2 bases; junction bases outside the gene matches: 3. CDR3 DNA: TGTGCCAGCAGTTTATGGGCTAGCGGGGCCACAGATACGCAGTATTTT. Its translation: CASSLWASGATDTQYF.

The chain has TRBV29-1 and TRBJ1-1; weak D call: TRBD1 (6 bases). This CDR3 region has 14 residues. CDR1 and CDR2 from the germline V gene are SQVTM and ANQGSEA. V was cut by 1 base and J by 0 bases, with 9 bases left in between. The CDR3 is CSVEGTVVNTEAFF. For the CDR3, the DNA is TGCAGCGTTGAAGGGACAGTAGTGAACACTGAAGCTTTCTTT.

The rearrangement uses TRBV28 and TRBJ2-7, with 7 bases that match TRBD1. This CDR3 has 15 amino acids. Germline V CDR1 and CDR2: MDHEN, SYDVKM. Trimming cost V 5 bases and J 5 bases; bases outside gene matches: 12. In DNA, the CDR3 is TGTGCCAGCAGTCAGGCGTACAGGGGTCCGAACGAGCAGTACTTC. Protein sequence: CASSQAYRGPNEQYF.

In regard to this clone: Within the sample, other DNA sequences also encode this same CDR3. The CDR3 nucleotides read TGTGCCAGTAGTATTAGCGGCGGGAGGACCTACGAGCAGTACTTC. The encoded protein is CASSISGGRTYEQYF. The gene calls are TRBV19 and TRBJ2-7, with 8 bases identical to TRBD2. Germline V gene sequence: CDR1 LNHDA, CDR2 SQIVND (reference sequence). The CDR3 extends over 15 amino acids. V shed 3 bases and J 2 bases; nucleotides not matched to a gene: 6.

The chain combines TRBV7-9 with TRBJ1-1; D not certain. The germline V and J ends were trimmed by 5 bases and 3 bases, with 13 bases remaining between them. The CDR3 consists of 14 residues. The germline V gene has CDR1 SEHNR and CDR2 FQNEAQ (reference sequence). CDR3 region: CASSGGDRDTEAFF. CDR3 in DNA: TGTGCCAGCAGCGGTGGGGATAGGGACACTGAAGCTTTCTTT.

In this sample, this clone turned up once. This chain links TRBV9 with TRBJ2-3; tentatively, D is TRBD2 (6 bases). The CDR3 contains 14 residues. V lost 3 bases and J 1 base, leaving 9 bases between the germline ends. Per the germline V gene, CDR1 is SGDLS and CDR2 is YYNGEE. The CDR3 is CASSEQRGTDTQYF. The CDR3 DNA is TGTGCCAGCAGCGAGCAGCGGGGCACAGATACGCAGTATTTT.

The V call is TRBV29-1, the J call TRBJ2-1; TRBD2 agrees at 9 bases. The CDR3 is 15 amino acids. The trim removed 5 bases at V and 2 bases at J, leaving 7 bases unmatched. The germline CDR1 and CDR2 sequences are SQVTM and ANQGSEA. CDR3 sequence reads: CSVPGLAPPYNEQFF. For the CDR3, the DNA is TGCAGCGTTCCCGGACTAGCGCCCCCCTACAATGAGCAGTTCTTC.

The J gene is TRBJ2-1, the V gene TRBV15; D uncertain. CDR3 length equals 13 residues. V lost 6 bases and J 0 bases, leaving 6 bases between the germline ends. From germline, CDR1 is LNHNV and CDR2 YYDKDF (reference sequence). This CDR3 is CATREVSYNEQFF. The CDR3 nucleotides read TGTGCCACCAGAGAAGTCTCCTACAATGAGCAGTTCTTC.

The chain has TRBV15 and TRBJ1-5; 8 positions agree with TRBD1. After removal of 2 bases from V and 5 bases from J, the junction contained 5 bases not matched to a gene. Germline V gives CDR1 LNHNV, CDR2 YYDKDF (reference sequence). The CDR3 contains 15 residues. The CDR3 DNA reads TGTGCCACCAGCAGAACACAGGGGGGGTATCAGCCCCAGCATTTT. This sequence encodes CATSRTQGGYQPQHF.

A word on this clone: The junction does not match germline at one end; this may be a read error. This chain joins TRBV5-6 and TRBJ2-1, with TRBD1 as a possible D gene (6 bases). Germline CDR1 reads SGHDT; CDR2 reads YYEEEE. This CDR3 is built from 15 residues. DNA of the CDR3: TGTGCCAGCAGTTTGGGGGCAGGTTTTTACAATGAGCAGTTCTTC. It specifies CASSLGAGFYNEQFF.

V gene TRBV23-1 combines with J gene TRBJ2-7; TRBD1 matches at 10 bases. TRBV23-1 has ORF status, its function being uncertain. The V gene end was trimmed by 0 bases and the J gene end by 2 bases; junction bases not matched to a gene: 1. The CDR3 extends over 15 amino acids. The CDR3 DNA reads TGCGCCAGCAGTCAATCGGGGACAGGGGCCTACGAGCAGTACTTC. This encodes CASSQSGTGAYEQYF.

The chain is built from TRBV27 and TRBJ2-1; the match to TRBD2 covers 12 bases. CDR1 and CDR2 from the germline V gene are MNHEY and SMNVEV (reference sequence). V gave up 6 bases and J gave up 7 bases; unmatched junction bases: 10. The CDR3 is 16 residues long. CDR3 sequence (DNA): TGTGCCAGCAGGCGACTAGCGGGAGTTATTGGGAATGAGCAGTTCTTC. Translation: CASRRLAGVIGNEQFF.